The 16 T cell receptor beta chains listed next were all sequenced from one sample in a study of somatic mutations in cytotoxic T cells in rheumatoid arthritis. Profiled with immunoSEQ multiplex PCR; TCRdb holds only in-frame clones, not every one. The data hold approximately 18,000 clones, with about 80% observed a single time. The sequenced sample consisted of CD8+ T cells sorted from blood. All receptors derive from an adult with rheumatoid arthritis.

This chain joins TRBV7-2 and TRBJ2-1; unclear D gene. Germline V CDR1 and CDR2: SGHTA, FQGNSA. The CDR3 has 12 amino acids. Trimming pared 1 base from V and 9 bases from J, leaving 7 bases between. CDR3 amino acids: CASSLVQIEQFF. CDR3 sequence (DNA): TGTGCCAGCAGCTTAGTACAGATTGAGCAGTTCTTC.

This chain links TRBV9 with TRBJ1-3; the D is unclear. The ends were cut back, 0 bases at V and 6 bases at J, with 7 bases in the middle. Per the germline V gene, CDR1 is SGDLS and CDR2 is YYNGEE. The CDR3 spans 13 residues. The CDR3 coding sequence is TGTGCCAGCAGCGTAGACTTCCCAAACACCATATATTTT. This codes for CASSVDFPNTIYF.

V gene TRBV11-2 combines with J gene TRBJ2-1; 11 nucleotides line up with TRBD1. This CDR3 is 17 amino acids long. Looked up from germline, CDR1 is SGHAT and CDR2 is FQNNGV. V lost 1 base and J lost 3; bases outside the gene matches: 5. This CDR3 reads CASSLVGTGGGYNEQFF. The CDR3 coding sequence is TGTGCCAGCAGCTTAGTCGGGACAGGGGGGGGCTACAATGAGCAGTTCTTC.

The chain employs TRBV19 and TRBJ2-1; D is perhaps TRBD1 (6 bases). V was pared by 5 bases and J by 5 bases, with 10 bases between. The CDR3 contains 13 residues. Germline V CDR1 and CDR2: LNHDA, SQIVND (reference sequence). The CDR3 DNA reads as TGTGCCAGTAGTCACCGGGACAACAATGAGCAGTTCTTC. Residues: CASSHRDNNEQFF.

This clone was detected once. The rearrangement links TRBV27 to TRBJ2-5; D possibly corresponds to TRBD2 (5 bases). Trimming took 2 bases from V and 4 from J, leaving 8 bases between them. This CDR3 comprises 13 residues. Germline V CDR1 and CDR2: MNHEY, SMNVEV (reference sequence). In DNA, the CDR3 is TGTGCCAGCAGTTTAGAGGCGGGAGAGACCCAGTACTTC. Amino acids: CASSLEAGETQYF.

The rearrangement joins TRBV7-6 to TRBJ1-4; 8 bases match TRBD1. J lost 5 bases, V lost 1 base, and 6 bases had no gene match. This CDR3 spans 16 amino acids. The germline CDR1 and CDR2 sequences are SGHVS and FNYEAQ. CDR3 nucleotides: TGTGCCAGCAGCTTAGTGTTCGGACAGGGAAATGAAAAACTGTTTTTT. It encodes CASSLVFGQGNEKLFF.

The chain links TRBV14 to TRBJ2-1, with D unclear. V was pared by 5 bases and J by 0 bases, with 2 bases between. The CDR3 is made up of 12 amino acids. CDR1 is SGHDN and CDR2 is FVKESK in the germline V gene. The DNA of the CDR3 is TGTGCCAGCAGCAACTCCTACAATGAGCAGTTCTTC. It encodes CASSNSYNEQFF.

The chain is built from TRBV11-3 and TRBJ2-2, with 7 bases aligning to TRBD2. The CDR3 is made up of 16 amino acids. Looked up from germline, CDR1 is SGHNT and CDR2 is YENEEA. The ends lost 5 bases at V and 6 bases at J; junction bases unmatched: 12. The CDR3 DNA reads as TGTGCCAGCAGCCAAAGCGGGGTCTCCACCCCCGGGGAGCTGTTTTTT. It codes for CASSQSGVSTPGELFF. Full variable domain (rest looked up from reference TRBV11-3 and TRBJ2-2): EAGVVQSPRYKIIEKKQPVAFWCNPISGHNTLYWYLQNLGQGPELLIRYENEEAVDDSQLPKDRFSAERLKGVDSTLKIQPAELGDSAVYLCASSQSGVSTPGELFFGEGSRLTVL.

This rearrangement joins TRBV15 to TRBJ1-1, with D possibly TRBD1 on 5 matching bases. The CDR3 runs to 17 residues. Per the germline V gene, CDR1 is LNHNV and CDR2 is YYDKDF (reference sequence). V was trimmed by 5 bases and J by 4 bases, leaving 23 bases between them. CDR3 loop: CATSGIPPGFPPTEAFF. Written as DNA, the CDR3 is TGTGCCACCAGCGGAATTCCCCCAGGGTTTCCCCCCACTGAAGCTTTCTTT.

This chain joins TRBV19 and TRBJ1-2; a weak D match, TRBD1 (6 bases). Germline assignment: CDR1 LNHDA and CDR2 SQIVND (reference sequence). Trimming left V 3 bases short and J 4 bases short, with 24 bases between. The CDR3 is 18 amino acids. The CDR3 sequence: CASSIDGGGGVLIYGYTF. CDR3 sequence (DNA): TGTGCCAGTAGTATCGACGGGGGCGGTGGAGTTCTGATCTATGGCTACACCTTC. The entire variable domain, with the rest obtained from reference TRBV19 and TRBJ1-2, is as follows: DGGITQSPKYLFRKEGQNVTLSCEQNLNHDAMYWYRQDPGQGLRLIYYSQIVNDFQKGDIAEGYSVSREKKESFPLTVTSAQKNPTAFYLCASSIDGGGGVLIYGYTFGSGTRLTVV.

A few counts support this clone. The chain couples TRBV4-2 to TRBJ2-6, with D possibly matching TRBD1 (6 bases). Germline CDR1 LGHNA, CDR2 YNFKEQ. This CDR3 has 17 residues. V dropped 0 bases and J dropped 0 bases, with 9 bases sitting between them. CDR3 nucleotide sequence: TGTGCCAGCAGCCAAGATGGGGACAACTCTGGGGCCAACGTCCTGACTTTC. It translates to CASSQDGDNSGANVLTF.

The chain has TRBV6-1 and TRBJ1-1, with unresolved D. The CDR3 sequence is 13 residues long. Germline loops: CDR1 MNHNS, CDR2 SASEGT. Trimming pared 2 bases from V and 4 bases from J, leaving 8 bases between. Written as DNA, the CDR3 is TGTGCCAGCAGTGAAACCGGGGTCACTGAAGCTTTCTTT. Translating gives CASSETGVTEAFF.

This chain joins TRBV6-1 and TRBJ1-2; D gene ambiguous. Trimming cost V 0 bases and J 4 bases, with 12 bases left between them. Germline V gives CDR1 MNHNS, CDR2 SASEGT. The CDR3 has 15 amino acids. As DNA, the CDR3 is TGTGCCAGCAGTGAAGCGGCAGAGGGCGGCTATGGCTACACCTTC. This encodes CASSEAAEGGYGYTF.

V and J are TRBV9 and TRBJ2-1, with 8 nucleotides matching TRBD1. Trimming cost V 4 bases and J 5 bases; bases outside gene matches: 8. The CDR3 covers 15 residues. Germline V CDR1 and CDR2: SGDLS, YYNGEE. The CDR3 DNA is TGTGCCAGCAGCCAGGGGGCTAGGGGGGACAATGAGCAGTTCTTC. Translation gives CASSQGARGDNEQFF.

The chain joins TRBV7-9 to TRBJ1-4, with TRBD1 identical over 9 bases. The germline V gene has CDR1 SEHNR and CDR2 FQNEAQ (reference sequence). The V segment lost 7 bases and the J segment 8 bases; nucleotides outside the gene matches: 8. The CDR3 is 14 residues long. The CDR3 loop is CASTMGQGREKLFF. In nucleotides, the CDR3 is TGTGCCAGCACCATGGGACAGGGAAGGGAAAAACTGTTTTTT.

This chain joins TRBV21-1 and TRBJ1-1. TRBV21-1 is deemed a pseudogene. The CDR3 runs 12 residues. CDR3 amino acids: CNPLQSGEGAFF. The DNA of the CDR3 is TGTAATCCGCTACAGTCGGGGGAAGGGGCTTTCTTT.